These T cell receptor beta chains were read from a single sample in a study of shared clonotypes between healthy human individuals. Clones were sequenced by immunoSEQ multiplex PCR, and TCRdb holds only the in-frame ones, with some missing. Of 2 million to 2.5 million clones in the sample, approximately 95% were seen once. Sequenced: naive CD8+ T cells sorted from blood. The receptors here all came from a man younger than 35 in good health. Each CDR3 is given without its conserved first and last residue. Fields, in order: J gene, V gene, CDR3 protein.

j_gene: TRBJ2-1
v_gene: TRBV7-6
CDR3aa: ASSSDREGTYNEQF

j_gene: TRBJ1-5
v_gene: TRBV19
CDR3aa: ASSIDGSGHQPQH

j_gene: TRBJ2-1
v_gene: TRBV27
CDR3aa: ASSIGTGPNEQF

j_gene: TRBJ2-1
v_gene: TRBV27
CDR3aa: ASSLLASGSGEQF

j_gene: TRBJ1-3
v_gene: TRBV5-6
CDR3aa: ASTGTGLSPGNTIY

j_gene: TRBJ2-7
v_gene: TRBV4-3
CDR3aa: ASSQDRTISYEQY

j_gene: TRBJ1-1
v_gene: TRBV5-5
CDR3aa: ASSLAAAPGFTEAF

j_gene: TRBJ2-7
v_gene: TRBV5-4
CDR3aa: ASSFVGGSPYEQY

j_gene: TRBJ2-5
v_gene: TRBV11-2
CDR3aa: ASSLDDIQETQY

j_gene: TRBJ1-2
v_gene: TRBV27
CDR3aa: ASSLSRTAYGYT

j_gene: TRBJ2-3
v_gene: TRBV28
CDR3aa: ASSTRDRAHLRSSTDTQY

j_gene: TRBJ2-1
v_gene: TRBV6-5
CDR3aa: ASSWTGTDNEQF

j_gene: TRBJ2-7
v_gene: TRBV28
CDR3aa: ASSSLPSGGEEQY

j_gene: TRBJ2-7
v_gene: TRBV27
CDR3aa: ASSSLPIGVQY

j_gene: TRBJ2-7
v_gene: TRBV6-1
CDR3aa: ASSEGLAGGYEQY

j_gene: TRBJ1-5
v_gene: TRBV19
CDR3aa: ASSGIYQPQH

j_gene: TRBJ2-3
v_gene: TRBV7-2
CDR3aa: ASSAALEGVSDTQY

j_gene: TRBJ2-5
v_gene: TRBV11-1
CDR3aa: ASSLGETGSTETQY

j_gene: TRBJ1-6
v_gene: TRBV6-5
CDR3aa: ASSYGTDSYNSPLH

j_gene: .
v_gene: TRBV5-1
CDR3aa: ASSSRTETGEQY